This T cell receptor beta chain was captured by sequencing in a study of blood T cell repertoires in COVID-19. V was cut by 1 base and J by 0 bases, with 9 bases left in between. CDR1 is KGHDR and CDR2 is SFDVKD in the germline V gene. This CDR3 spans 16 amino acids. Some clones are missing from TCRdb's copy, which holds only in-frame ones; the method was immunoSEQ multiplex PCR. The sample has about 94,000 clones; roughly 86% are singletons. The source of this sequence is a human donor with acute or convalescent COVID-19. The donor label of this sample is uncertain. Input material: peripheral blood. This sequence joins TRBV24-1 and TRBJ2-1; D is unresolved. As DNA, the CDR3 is TGTGCCACCAGTGATTTATCCCCAGGCTCCTACAATGAGCAGTTCTTC. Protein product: CATSDLSPGSYNEQFF.